This entry concerns a single TCR beta chain. CDR1 is SGHNT, CDR2 YYREEE, per germline (reference sequence). Unmatched junction bases numbered 8, after V lost 3 bases and J lost 3 bases. The CDR3 is 15 amino acids. The data derive from a study of long-term antiretroviral therapy in people with HIV. The assay, immunoSEQ v3.0, was run at survey level. Libraries were prepared by immunoSEQ multiplex PCR; TCRdb keeps only in-frame clonotypes and omits some of them. The profile covers about 20,000 clones, with roughly 85% appearing a single time and about 11% taken by the ten largest. The genes are TRBV5-4 and TRBJ2-7, with 8 positions matching TRBD1. The source is a man aged 40-50 years with HIV. The sequenced sample was unsorted PBMCs, obtained about 2.5 years after starting antiretroviral therapy. The CDR3 nucleotides are TGTGCCAGCAGCTACCCCGGGACAGGAGGCTACGAGCAGTACTTC. Its protein product is CASSYPGTGGYEQYF.